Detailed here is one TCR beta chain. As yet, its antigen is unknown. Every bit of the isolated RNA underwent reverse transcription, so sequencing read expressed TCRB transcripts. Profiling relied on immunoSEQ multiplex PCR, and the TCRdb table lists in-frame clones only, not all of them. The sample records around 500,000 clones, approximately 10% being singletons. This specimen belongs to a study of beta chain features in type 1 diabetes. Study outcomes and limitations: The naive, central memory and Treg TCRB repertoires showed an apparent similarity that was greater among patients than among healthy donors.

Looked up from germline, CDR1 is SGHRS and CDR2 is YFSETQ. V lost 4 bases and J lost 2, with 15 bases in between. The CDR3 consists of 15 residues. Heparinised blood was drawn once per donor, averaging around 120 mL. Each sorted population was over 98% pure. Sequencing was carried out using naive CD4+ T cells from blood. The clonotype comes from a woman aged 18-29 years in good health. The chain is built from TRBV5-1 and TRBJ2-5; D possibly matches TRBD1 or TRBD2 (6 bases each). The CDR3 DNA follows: TGCGCCAGCAGCCGAGACCCGGGGGCACAAGAGACCCAGTACTTC. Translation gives CASSRDPGAQETQYF. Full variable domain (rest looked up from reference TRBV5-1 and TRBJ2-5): KAGVTQTPRYLIKTRGQQVTLSCSPISGHRSVSWYQQTPGQGLQFLFEYFSETQRNKGNFPGRFSGRQFSNSRSEMNVSTLELGDSALYLCASSRDPGAQETQYFGPGTRLLVL.